Shown below are 20 T cell receptor beta chains from a single sample sequenced in a study of T cell changes during pregnancy in multiple sclerosis. Clones were read by immunoSEQ multiplex PCR, and TCRdb kept only the in-frame ones, dropping some. The data contain roughly 52,000 clones, 90% to 95% of them singletons. The sequenced sample was CD8+ T cells from peripheral blood mononuclear cells, obtained before pregnancy. Receptors originate from a female donor with multiple sclerosis, enrolled in a pregnancy study.

V gene TRBV2 combines with J gene TRBJ1-2; tentative D call: TRBD1 (5 bases). Trimming took 8 bases from V and 0 from J, leaving 10 bases between them. CDR1 is SNHLY and CDR2 is FYNNEI in the germline V gene. The CDR3 is 13 residues long. Written as DNA, the CDR3 is TGTGCCAGCCCGGGGGATCCTAACTATGGCTACACCTTC. Translation gives CASPGDPNYGYTF.

This chain links TRBV19 with TRBJ2-7; 9 bases map to TRBD2. This CDR3 region has 15 residues. V lost 5 bases to trimming and J lost 3 bases; unmatched junction nucleotides: 8. The V gene's germline CDR1 is LNHDA and CDR2 SQIVND (reference sequence). This CDR3 is CASSFSGTSIYEQYF. For the CDR3, the DNA is TGTGCCAGTAGTTTCTCCGGGACTAGCATCTACGAGCAGTACTTC.

This chain connects TRBV6-1 to TRBJ2-5; 8 bases fit TRBD2. The germline CDR1 and CDR2 sequences are MNHNS and SASEGT. The CDR3 loop spans 15 amino acids. The junction had 5 bases not matched to a gene; V was cut back by 0 bases and J by 5 bases. Here the CDR3 DNA reads TGTGCCAGCAGTGAAGCAATCGGGGGGGGCGAGACCCAGTACTTC. It yields the protein CASSEAIGGGETQYF.

V gene TRBV10-3 combines with J gene TRBJ2-7, with D possibly TRBD2 on 5 matching bases. V shed 1 base and J shed 3 bases, with 25 bases lying between them. Germline V gene data show CDR1 as ENHRY and CDR2 as SYGVKD. The CDR3 has 19 amino acids. CDR3 sequence: CAISELGITGEERDYEQYF. CDR3 DNA sequence: TGTGCCATCAGTGAGTTGGGAATAACCGGGGAAGAAAGGGACTACGAGCAGTACTTC.

V is TRBV2 and J is TRBJ2-1; 8 nucleotides match TRBD2. CDR3 length: 15 residues. The germline CDR1 and CDR2 sequences are SNHLY and FYNNEI. V gave up 7 bases and J gave up 8 bases; unmatched junction bases: 13. CDR3: CASKATGAGAYEQFF. CDR3 in DNA: TGTGCCAGCAAGGCAACGGGAGCGGGAGCGTATGAGCAGTTCTTC.

This clone was counted once. This chain uses TRBV7-8 with TRBJ2-7, with D possibly being TRBD2 (5 bases). The CDR3 has 12 residues. V lost 2 bases, J lost 5 bases, and 7 bases lay in between. The germline V gene has CDR1 SGHVS and CDR2 FQNEAQ. CDR3 sequence reads: CASSLIGDEQYF. The CDR3 bases are TGTGCCAGCAGCTTAATCGGGGACGAGCAGTACTTC.

CDR3 region: CASSQDTGLVPHEQYF. The CDR3 bases are TGCGCCAGCAGCCAAGATACGGGACTAGTACCCCACGAGCAGTACTTC. The rearrangement uses TRBV4-1 and TRBJ2-7, with 8 bases aligning to TRBD2. Germline V lookup: CDR1 MGHRA, CDR2 YSYEKL. V gave up 0 bases and J gave up 5 bases; unmatched junction bases: 9. The CDR3 runs 16 residues.

This clone is a singleton in its sample. V and J are TRBV19 and TRBJ1-2; 8 nucleotides agree with TRBD1. Germline V gene lookup returns CDR1 LNHDA and CDR2 SQIVND (reference sequence). Unmatched junction bases numbered 1, after V lost 6 bases and J lost 7 bases. This CDR3 comprises 11 residues. The CDR3 loop is CASRGQGGYTF. The CDR3 DNA is TGTGCCAGTAGAGGACAGGGTGGCTACACCTTC. The whole variable domain, remainder taken from reference TRBV19 and TRBJ1-2, is DGGITQSPKYLFRKEGQNVTLSCEQNLNHDAMYWYRQDPGQGLRLIYYSQIVNDFQKGDIAEGYSVSREKKESFPLTVTSAQKNPTAFYLCASRGQGGYTFGSGTRLTVV.

The chain recombines TRBV7-2 with TRBJ2-3; weak D call: TRBD2 (6 bases). Germline lookup yields CDR1 SGHTA and CDR2 FQGNSA. CDR3 length: 16 amino acids. Trimming pared 1 base from V and 6 bases from J, leaving 17 bases between. The CDR3 DNA sequence: TGTGCCAGCAGCTTAGGGGCTAGCGCTCCTGGGGATACGCAGTATTTT. Translation: CASSLGASAPGDTQYF.

This chain connects TRBV6-5 to TRBJ1-4; 8 bases fit TRBD1. Germline V gives CDR1 MNHEY, CDR2 SVGAGI. The CDR3 covers 14 residues. After removal of 5 bases from V and 7 bases from J, the junction contained 6 bases not matched to a gene. This CDR3 reads CASSHLGTGEKLFF. The CDR3 DNA follows: TGTGCCAGCAGTCACCTCGGGACAGGTGAAAAACTGTTTTTT.

Relative to its sample, this clone is medium-sized. The V gene is TRBV11-2, the J gene TRBJ2-3, with TRBD2 matching over 7 bases. Trimming cost V 1 base and J 2 bases; bases outside gene matches: 6. This CDR3 has 16 residues. Germline CDR1 SGHAT, CDR2 FQNNGV. The CDR3 DNA follows: TGTGCCAGCAGCTTAGGGGGGGGATCCCTCACAGATACGCAGTATTTT. Residues: CASSLGGGSLTDTQYF.

CDR3 region: CASSLMAHSYNEQFF. CDR3 coding DNA: TGTGCCAGCAGCTTAATGGCCCACTCCTACAATGAGCAGTTCTTC. V usage is TRBV7-8 and J usage is TRBJ2-1, with D uncertain. The CDR3 sequence is 15 residues long. CDR1 and CDR2 (germline): SGHVS, FQNEAQ. V lost 2 bases and J 0 bases, leaving 8 bases between the germline ends.

This rearrangement joins TRBV7-9 to TRBJ1-2; D remains ambiguous. The CDR3 covers 14 residues. Trimming pared 1 base from V and 8 bases from J, leaving 14 bases between. CDR1 is SEHNR and CDR2 is FQNEAQ in the germline V gene (reference sequence). The CDR3 sequence: CASSLDVRLEGYTF. As DNA, the CDR3 is TGTGCCAGCAGCTTAGATGTCAGGTTAGAAGGCTACACCTTC. The full variable domain, rest sourced from reference TRBV7-9 and TRBJ1-2, is DTGVSQNPRHKITKRGQNVTFRCDPISEHNRLYWYRQTLGQGPEFLTYFQNEAQLEKSRLLSDRFSAERPKGSFSTLEIQRTEQGDSAMYLCASSLDVRLEGYTFGSGTRLTVV.

The rearrangement uses TRBV4-1 and TRBJ1-5; D might be TRBD1 (5 bases). The germline gives CDR1 MGHRA, CDR2 YSYEKL. Trimming stripped 1 base from V and 1 base from J, with 14 bases between. The length of the CDR3 is 17 residues. CDR3 sequence (DNA): TGCGCCAGCAGCCAAGGTCCGGGGGGGACGAGCAATCAGCCCCAGCATTTT. Amino acids: CASSQGPGGTSNQPQHF.

This rearrangement joins TRBV5-6 to TRBJ1-1; D is possibly TRBD1 (5 bases). The CDR3 has 13 amino acids. From germline, CDR1 is SGHDT and CDR2 YYEEEE. Between the trimmed V and J ends, which lost 5 bases and 1 base, there was a span of 9 bases. DNA of the CDR3: TGTGCCAGCAGGTCTACAGGGAACACTGAAGCTTTCTTT. It translates to CASRSTGNTEAFF.

The V and J genes are TRBV4-2 and TRBJ2-7; D is ambiguous. The CDR3 sequence is 11 residues long. Trimming took off 1 base at V and 7 bases at J, with 5 bases between the two ends. Germline CDR1 reads LGHNA; CDR2 reads YNFKEQ. CDR3 sequence reads: CASSQGEEQYF. CDR3 DNA sequence: TGTGCCAGCAGCCAAGGTGAGGAGCAGTACTTC.

This clone occurred once. This chain uses TRBV7-9 with TRBJ2-7; tentatively, D is TRBD2 (5 bases). Per germline, CDR1 SEHNR and CDR2 FQNEAQ (reference sequence). The CDR3 has 14 residues. Deletions cut 0 bases from V and 4 bases from J, with 10 bases between. CDR3 sequence (DNA): TGTGCCAGCAGCTTAGCGTTAAGGGAGTACGAGCAGTACTTC. Translating gives CASSLALREYEQYF.

This rearrangement joins TRBV10-2 to TRBJ2-1; 7 bases are shared with TRBD2. The germline V gene encodes CDR1 WSHSY and CDR2 SAAADI. The CDR3 has 15 amino acids. Losses at the gene ends were 2 bases for V and 4 bases for J; bases not matched to a gene: 5. The CDR3 spells CASSEASGGYNEQFF. The DNA of the CDR3 is TGCGCCAGCAGTGAGGCTAGCGGAGGGTACAATGAGCAGTTCTTC.

The chain links TRBV29-1 to TRBJ2-3, with D unresolved. The CDR3 runs to 12 residues. Germline V CDR1 and CDR2: SQVTM, ANQGSEA. Trimming removed 5 bases at V and 0 bases at J, with 6 bases between. The CDR3 loop reads CSVSPSTDTQYF. In nucleotides, the CDR3 is TGCAGCGTTAGCCCTAGCACAGATACGCAGTATTTT.

The V gene is TRBV9, the J gene TRBJ1-4; TRBD1 agrees at 7 bases. The CDR3 consists of 15 residues. V trimming: 0 bases; J trimming: 7 bases; junction bases outside the gene matches: 6. Germline V lookup: CDR1 SGDLS, CDR2 YYNGEE. CDR3 nucleotide sequence: TGTGCCAGCAGCGTAGCGGCAGGGGGAGGTGAAAAACTGTTTTTT. This gives the protein CASSVAAGGGEKLFF.